The clone carrying this T cell receptor beta chain has just a few counts. Its antigen remains unknown. Expressed TCRB transcripts were sequenced because the entire RNA isolate underwent reverse transcription. Millions of reads was the average for naive, central memory and regulatory T cell samples. Sequencing used immunoSEQ multiplex PCR; TCRdb keeps in-frame clones, though not all of them. The sample has about 40,000 clones, around 45% seen once; the top ten hold around 0.78%. This sample is drawn from a study of beta chain features in type 1 diabetes. Study background: Comparable age, gender and cell yields were observed in patients relative to healthy donors. Study results and limitations: People with Type 1 diabetes carried modestly yet significantly shorter TCRB CDR3s in all four CD4+ subsets. VDJ junctions sequenced from type 1 diabetes patients showed fewer insertions and more deletions.

V was pared by 0 bases and J by 5 bases, with 7 bases between. The CDR3 length is 13 residues. Germline V gene sequence: CDR1 SGHTA, CDR2 FQGNSA. V usage is TRBV7-2 and J usage is TRBJ1-2; possible D gene TRBD1, 5 bases. This clonotype originated in a young woman in good health. Sample: central memory CD4+ T cells from blood. CDR3 loop: CASSLATAYGYTF. As DNA, the CDR3 is TGTGCCAGCAGCTTAGCGACAGCATATGGCTACACCTTC.